This T cell receptor (beta chain) was documented in a study of shared clonotypes between healthy human individuals. Assay used: immunoSEQ multiplex PCR; TCRdb lists only in-frame clones, some missing. The sample holds some 2,500,000 clones; 85% to 95% are singletons and the top ten take around 0.38%. CDR1 is SGHRS and CDR2 is YFSETQ in the germline V gene. The CDR3 loop spans 15 amino acids. V lost 3 bases and J 0 bases, leaving 12 bases between the germline ends. The count of this clone is one. Its antigen remains unknown. Study results and caveats: Naive CD4 clonotype sharing across several donors was about 5.3%. Sequencing depth was a factor that was expected to affect clonotype sharing among donors.

This sequence joins TRBV5-1 and TRBJ1-1; D gene uncertain. The TCR originated in a man between 18 and 35 years old in good health. Some clones in this sample may be carry-over from other donors' samples. The sequencing input was naive CD4+ T cells from PBMCs. Documented subset: CD45RA+ positively selected. CDR3 sequence (DNA): TGCGCCAGCAGCTCGCTTTTGGAGGTGAACACTGAAGCTTTCTTT. Its protein product is CASSSLLEVNTEAFF.